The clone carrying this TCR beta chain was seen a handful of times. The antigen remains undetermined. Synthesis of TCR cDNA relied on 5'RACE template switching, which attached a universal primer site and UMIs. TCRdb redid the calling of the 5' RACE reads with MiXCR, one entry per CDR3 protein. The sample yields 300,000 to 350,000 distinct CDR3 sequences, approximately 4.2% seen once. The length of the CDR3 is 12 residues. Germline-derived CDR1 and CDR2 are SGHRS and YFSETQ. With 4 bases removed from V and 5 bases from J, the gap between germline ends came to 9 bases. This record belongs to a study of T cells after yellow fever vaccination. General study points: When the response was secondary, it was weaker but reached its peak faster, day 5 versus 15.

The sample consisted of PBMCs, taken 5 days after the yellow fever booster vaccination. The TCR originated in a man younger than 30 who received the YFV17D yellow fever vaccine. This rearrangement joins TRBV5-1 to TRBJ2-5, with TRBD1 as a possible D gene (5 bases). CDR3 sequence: CASSRGFETQYF. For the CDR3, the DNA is TGCGCCAGCAGCAGGGGTTTCGAGACCCAGTACTTC. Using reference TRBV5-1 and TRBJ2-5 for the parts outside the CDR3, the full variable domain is KAGVTQTPRYLIKTRGQQVTLSCSPISGHRSVSWYQQTPGQGLQFLFEYFSETQRNKGNFPGRFSGRQFSNSRSEMNVSTLELGDSALYLCASSRGFETQYFGPGTRLLVL.